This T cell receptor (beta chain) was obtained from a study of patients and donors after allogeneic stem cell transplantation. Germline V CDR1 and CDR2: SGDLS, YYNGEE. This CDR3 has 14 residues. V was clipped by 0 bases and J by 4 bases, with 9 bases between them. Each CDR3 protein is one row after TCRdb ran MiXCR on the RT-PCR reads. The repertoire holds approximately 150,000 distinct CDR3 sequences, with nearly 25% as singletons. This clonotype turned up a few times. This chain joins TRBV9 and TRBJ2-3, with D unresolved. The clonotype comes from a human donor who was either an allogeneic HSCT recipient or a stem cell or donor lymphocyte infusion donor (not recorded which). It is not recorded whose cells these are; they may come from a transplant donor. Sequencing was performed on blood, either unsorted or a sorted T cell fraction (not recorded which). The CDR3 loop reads CASSVGAVADTQYF. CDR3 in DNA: TGTGCCAGCAGCGTAGGAGCCGTCGCAGATACGCAGTATTTT.